Each of the 21 T cell receptor beta chains below was sequenced from the same sample in a study of T cell changes during pregnancy in multiple sclerosis. Assay: immunoSEQ multiplex PCR; the TCRdb copy retains only in-frame clones and omits some. This sample has 75,000 to 90,000 clones; around 90% occur once, and the top ten carry 0.2% to 0.25%. The source was CD4+ T cells from peripheral blood mononuclear cells, collected before pregnancy. These receptors originate from a female donor with multiple sclerosis, enrolled in a pregnancy study.

J is TRBJ2-3 and V is TRBV6-4; 7 nucleotides align to TRBD2. CDR1 is MRHNA and CDR2 is SNTAGT in the germline V gene. Germline trimming cut 3 bases from V and 6 bases from J; bases unmatched to any gene: 9. The CDR3 loop spans 15 amino acids. The CDR3 loop reads CASSEVGGSLDTQYF. The DNA of the CDR3 is TGTGCCAGCAGTGAAGTCGGCGGGAGTCTTGATACGCAGTATTTT.

The J gene is TRBJ1-4, the V gene TRBV19, with 9 bases identical to TRBD1. The junction had 5 bases not matched to a gene; V was cut back by 4 bases and J by 5 bases. The V gene's germline CDR1 is LNHDA and CDR2 SQIVND (reference sequence). This CDR3 is built from 15 residues. CDR3 coding DNA: TGTGCCAGTAGTAATCCCGGGACAGGGAATGAAAAACTGTTTTTT. It encodes CASSNPGTGNEKLFF.

This clone was detected only a few times. V gene TRBV2 combines with J gene TRBJ2-7, with a tentative D call TRBD2 (5 bases). Germline V gene data show CDR1 as SNHLY and CDR2 as FYNNEI. V dropped 8 bases and J dropped 3 bases, with 14 bases sitting between them. This CDR3 spans 13 amino acids. This chain's CDR3 is CASSDFGIYEQYF. The CDR3 DNA is TGTGCCAGCTCGGACTTTGGGATCTACGAGCAGTACTTC. The full variable domain, in which reference TRBV2 and TRBJ2-7 provide the parts outside the CDR3, is EPEVTQTPSHQVTQMGQEVILRCVPISNHLYFYWYRQILGQKVEFLVSFYNNEISEKSEIFDDQFSVERPDGSNFTLKIRSTKLEDSAMYFCASSDFGIYEQYFGPGTRLTVT.

The chain combines TRBV2 with TRBJ2-7; no definite D call. Trimming shortened V by 7 bases and J by 5 bases, and 12 bases separated the two germline ends. CDR3 length: 12 residues. Germline V lookup: CDR1 SNHLY, CDR2 FYNNEI. The CDR3 DNA follows: TGTGCCAGCAAGGCAGCGTATGACGAGCAGTACTTC. It encodes CASKAAYDEQYF.

V is TRBV5-1 and J is TRBJ2-1; D call uncertain. The CDR3 contains 13 residues. V lost 6 bases and J lost 3, with 10 bases in between. Germline-derived CDR1 and CDR2 are SGHRS and YFSETQ. The CDR3 here is CASTVSGYNEQFF. For the CDR3, the DNA is TGCGCCAGCACTGTCTCGGGCTACAATGAGCAGTTCTTC.

The chain links TRBV28 to TRBJ2-1, with a weak D call TRBD1 (6 bases). The CDR3 has 12 amino acids. The V gene lost 4 bases and the J gene lost 10 bases, with 11 bases spanning the gap. Germline CDR1 and CDR2: MDHEN and SYDVKM. CDR3: CASSSTGKEQFF. Here the CDR3 DNA reads TGTGCCAGCAGTTCAACAGGGAAGGAGCAGTTCTTC.

This chain links TRBV19 with TRBJ1-6; the match to TRBD1 covers 7 bases. V trimming: 6 bases; J trimming: 9 bases; junction bases outside the gene matches: 5. The germline gives CDR1 LNHDA, CDR2 SQIVND (reference sequence). The CDR3 consists of 13 residues. The DNA of the CDR3 is TGTGCCAGTAGGAAGGGGGCTGGTTCACCCCTCCACTTT. Protein product: CASRKGAGSPLHF.

This chain uses TRBV14 with TRBJ1-1, with D possibly being TRBD1 (5 bases). The V gene's germline CDR1 is SGHDN and CDR2 FVKESK. CDR3 length: 15 amino acids. Trimming cost V 4 bases and J 3 bases, with 15 bases left between them. The CDR3 coding sequence is TGTGCCAGCAGCCGGGAGAGCGCGGGGCACACTGAAGCTTTCTTT. Protein: CASSRESAGHTEAFF.

The chain employs TRBV6-5 and TRBJ2-3; no definite D call. Germline assignment: CDR1 MNHEY and CDR2 SVGAGI. The V and J ends lost 6 bases and 4 bases respectively, with 14 bases between them. The length of the CDR3 is 14 residues. This CDR3 reads CASSRSRWSDTQYF. CDR3 sequence (DNA): TGTGCCAGCAGCCGCTCTCGGTGGTCAGATACGCAGTATTTT.

This sequence joins TRBV28 and TRBJ1-5; the D is unclear. The germline V gene has CDR1 MDHEN and CDR2 SYDVKM. The CDR3 covers 12 residues. Trimming took 7 bases from V and 7 from J, leaving 11 bases between them. Here the CDR3 DNA reads TGTGCCAGCACCTCAGTCCCACAGCCCCAGCATTTT. Translating gives CASTSVPQPQHF. The full variable domain, with the rest looked up from reference TRBV28 and TRBJ1-5, is DVKVTQSSRYLVKRTGEKVFLECVQDMDHENMFWYRQDPGLGLRLIYFSYDVKMKEKGDIPEGYSVSREKKERFSLILESASTNQTSMYLCASTSVPQPQHFGDGTRLSIL.

The J gene is TRBJ2-7, the V gene TRBV14; 13 bases match TRBD2. With V trimmed by 4 bases and J by 3 bases, 6 bases remained unmatched. Germline loops: CDR1 SGHDN, CDR2 FVKESK. This CDR3 contains 16 residues. CDR3 residues: CASSPGLAGIRYEQYF. The CDR3 bases are TGTGCCAGCAGCCCGGGACTAGCGGGGATCCGCTACGAGCAGTACTTC.

This clone was counted a single time. The V and J genes are TRBV18 and TRBJ1-1; 8 bases align to TRBD1. After removal of 6 bases from V and 3 bases from J, the junction contained 9 bases not matched to a gene. The CDR3 sequence is 15 residues long. Looked up from germline, CDR1 is KGHSH and CDR2 is LQKENI. The CDR3 reads CASSSWGQDHTEAFF. The CDR3 coding sequence is TGTGCCAGCTCGTCCTGGGGACAGGACCACACTGAAGCTTTCTTT.

The J gene is TRBJ1-4, the V gene TRBV5-1, with D tentatively TRBD1 (6 bases). The CDR3 consists of 14 residues. The ends were cut back, 4 bases at V and 8 bases at J, with 15 bases in the middle. From germline, CDR1 is SGHRS and CDR2 YFSETQ. The CDR3 sequence is CASSVGPQGEKLFF. CDR3 in DNA: TGCGCCAGCAGCGTGGGACCCCAGGGGGAAAAACTGTTTTTT.

The sample holds one count of this clone. The genes are TRBV30 and TRBJ1-2; 7 bases are a match to TRBD1. The length of the CDR3 is 11 residues. Germline V gene lookup returns CDR1 GTSNPN and CDR2 SVGIG (reference sequence). Trimming removed 4 bases from V and 5 bases from J; junction bases left unmatched: 1. CDR3 region: CAWIRGYGYTF. The CDR3 nucleotides read TGTGCCTGGATCAGGGGGTATGGCTACACCTTC.

The gene calls are TRBV7-9 and TRBJ1-6, with TRBD1 as a possible D gene (5 bases). CDR3 length: 13 residues. Germline assignment: CDR1 SEHNR and CDR2 FQNEAQ (reference sequence). The V end was cut by 5 bases, the J end by 6 bases, with 8 bases between. CDR3 sequence (DNA): TGTGCCAGCAGCCTGGGACTTAATTCACCCCTCCACTTT. Protein product: CASSLGLNSPLHF.

This sequence joins TRBV6-6 and TRBJ2-2; tentative D call: TRBD2 (6 bases). The CDR3 extends over 13 amino acids. Germline loops: CDR1 MNHNY, CDR2 SVGAGI (reference sequence). The ends were cut back, 11 bases at V and 3 bases at J, with 13 bases in the middle. CDR3 amino acids: CAAGNSDTGELFF. As DNA, the CDR3 is TGTGCCGCGGGGAACTCCGACACCGGGGAGCTGTTTTTT.

This clone was seen just once. V usage is TRBV10-3 and J usage is TRBJ2-7; maybe TRBD1 (8 bases). Trimming took 4 bases from V and 0 from J, leaving 16 bases between them. The CDR3 runs 16 residues. Per germline, CDR1 ENHRY and CDR2 SYGVKD. In nucleotides, the CDR3 is TGTGCCATCAGTGGGGGGGGACAGGACAGCTCCTACGAGCAGTACTTC. This sequence encodes CAISGGGQDSSYEQYF.

This chain connects TRBV15 to TRBJ1-2; no clear D. This CDR3 has 17 amino acids. The V end lost 0 bases, the J end lost 3 bases, and 17 bases lay between the germline ends. CDR1 and CDR2 (germline): LNHNV, YYDKDF (reference sequence). The CDR3 reads CATSRDLVRAQDYGYTF. CDR3 in DNA: TGTGCCACCAGCAGAGATCTCGTGCGGGCTCAGGACTATGGCTACACCTTC.

The chain links TRBV11-1 to TRBJ2-5, with D possibly being TRBD1 (5 bases). The CDR3 extends over 14 amino acids. Per the germline V gene, CDR1 is SGHAT and CDR2 is FQDESV (reference sequence). V was clipped by 1 base and J by 4 bases, with 10 bases between them. The CDR3 loop reads CASSLVKRGETQYF. The CDR3 bases are TGTGCCAGCAGCTTAGTCAAAAGGGGAGAGACCCAGTACTTC.

The gene calls are TRBV6-1 and TRBJ1-1; TRBD1 is a possible D gene (5 bases). Germline CDR1 is MNHNS and CDR2 is SASEGT. The CDR3 contains 15 residues. Trimming left V 8 bases short and J 1 base short, with 17 bases between. The CDR3 DNA reads as TGTGCCAGCGGGTACAGGAGTACCAAGAACACTGAAGCTTTCTTT. Translated, it gives CASGYRSTKNTEAFF.

The chain joins TRBV5-6 to TRBJ1-5; D call uncertain. V dropped 2 bases and J dropped 5 bases, with 8 bases sitting between them. Per the germline V gene, CDR1 is SGHDT and CDR2 is YYEEEE. The CDR3 loop spans 13 amino acids. CDR3 nucleotides: TGTGCCAGCAGCTTCGCAGGTCATCAGCCCCAGCATTTT. Its protein is CASSFAGHQPQHF.